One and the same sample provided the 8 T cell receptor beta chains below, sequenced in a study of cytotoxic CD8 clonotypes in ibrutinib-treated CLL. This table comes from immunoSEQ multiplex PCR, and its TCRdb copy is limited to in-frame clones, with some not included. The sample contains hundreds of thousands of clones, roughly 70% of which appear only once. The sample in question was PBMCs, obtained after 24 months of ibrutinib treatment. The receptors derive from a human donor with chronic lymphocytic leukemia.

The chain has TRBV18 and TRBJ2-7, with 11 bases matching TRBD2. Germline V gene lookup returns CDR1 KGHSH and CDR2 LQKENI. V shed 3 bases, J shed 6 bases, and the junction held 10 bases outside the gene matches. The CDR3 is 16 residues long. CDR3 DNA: TGTGCCAGCTCACCCCCGTCTAGCGGGAGGTGGGGCGAGCAGTACTTC. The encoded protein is CASSPPSSGRWGEQYF.

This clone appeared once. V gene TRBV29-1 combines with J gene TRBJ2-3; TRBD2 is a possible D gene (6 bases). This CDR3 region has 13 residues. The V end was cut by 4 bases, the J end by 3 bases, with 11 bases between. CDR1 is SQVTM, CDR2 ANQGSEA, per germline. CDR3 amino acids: CSVVVAGTDTQYF. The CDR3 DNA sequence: TGCAGCGTTGTAGTCGCGGGAACAGATACGCAGTATTTT.

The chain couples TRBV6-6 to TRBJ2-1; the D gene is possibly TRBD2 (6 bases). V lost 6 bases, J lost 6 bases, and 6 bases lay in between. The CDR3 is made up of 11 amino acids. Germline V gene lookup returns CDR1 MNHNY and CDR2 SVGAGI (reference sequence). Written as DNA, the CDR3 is TGTGCCAGCAGGGAGGGCAATGAGCAGTTCTTC. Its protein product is CASREGNEQFF.

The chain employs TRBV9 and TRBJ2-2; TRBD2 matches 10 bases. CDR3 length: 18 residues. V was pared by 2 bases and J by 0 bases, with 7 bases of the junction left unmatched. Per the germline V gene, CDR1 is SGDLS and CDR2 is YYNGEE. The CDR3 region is CASSVSPGLAANTGELFF. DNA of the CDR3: TGTGCCAGCAGCGTGAGCCCTGGACTAGCGGCGAACACCGGGGAGCTGTTTTTT.

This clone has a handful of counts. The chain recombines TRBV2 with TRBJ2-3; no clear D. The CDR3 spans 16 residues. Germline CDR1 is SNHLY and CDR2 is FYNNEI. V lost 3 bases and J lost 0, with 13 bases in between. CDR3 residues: CASSDPGGSSTDTQYF. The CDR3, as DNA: TGTGCCAGCAGTGATCCGGGCGGTTCGAGCACAGATACGCAGTATTTT.

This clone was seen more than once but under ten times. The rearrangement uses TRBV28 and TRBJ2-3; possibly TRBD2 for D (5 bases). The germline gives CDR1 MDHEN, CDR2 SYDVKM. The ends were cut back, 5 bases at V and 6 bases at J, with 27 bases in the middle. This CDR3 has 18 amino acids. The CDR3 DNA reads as TGTGCCAGCAGTCCCGACTATCGCCCAGCGGCCCCGTCGGATACGCAGTATTTT. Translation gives CASSPDYRPAAPSDTQYF. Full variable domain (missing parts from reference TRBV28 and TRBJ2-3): DVKVTQSSRYLVKRTGEKVFLECVQDMDHENMFWYRQDPGLGLRLIYFSYDVKMKEKGDIPEGYSVSREKKERFSLILESASTNQTSMYLCASSPDYRPAAPSDTQYFGPGTRLTVL.

The CDR3 region is CSANFNYGYTF. The CDR3 region has the DNA TGCAGTGCTAACTTTAACTATGGCTACACCTTC. This rearrangement joins TRBV20-1 to TRBJ1-2; D uncertain. The germline V and J ends were trimmed by 4 bases and 1 base, with 4 bases remaining between them. This CDR3 region has 11 residues. From germline, CDR1 is DFQATT and CDR2 SNEGSKA (reference sequence).

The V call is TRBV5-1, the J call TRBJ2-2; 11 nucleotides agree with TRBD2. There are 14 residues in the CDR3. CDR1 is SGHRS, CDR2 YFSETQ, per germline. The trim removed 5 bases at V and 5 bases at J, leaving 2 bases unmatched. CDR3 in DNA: TGCGCCAGCAGTCTAGCGGGGGGAACCGGGGAGCTGTTTTTT. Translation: CASSLAGGTGELFF.